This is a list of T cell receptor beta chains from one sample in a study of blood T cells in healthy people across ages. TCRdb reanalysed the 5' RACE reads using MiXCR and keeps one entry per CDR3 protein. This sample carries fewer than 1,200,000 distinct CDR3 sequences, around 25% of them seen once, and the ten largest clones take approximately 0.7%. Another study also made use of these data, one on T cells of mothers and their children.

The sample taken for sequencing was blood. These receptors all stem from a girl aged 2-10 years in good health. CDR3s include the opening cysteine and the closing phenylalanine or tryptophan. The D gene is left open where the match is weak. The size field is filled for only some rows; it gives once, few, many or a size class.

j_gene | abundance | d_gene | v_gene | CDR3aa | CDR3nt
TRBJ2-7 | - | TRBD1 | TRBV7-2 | CASSLAQRDRGPYEQYF | TGTGCCAGCAGCTTAGCGCAGAGGGACAGGGGACCGTACGAGCAGTACTTC
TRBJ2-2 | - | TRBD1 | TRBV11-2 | CASSLQGQGSTGELFF | TGTGCCAGCAGCTTACAGGGACAGGGGAGCACCGGGGAGCTGTTTTTT
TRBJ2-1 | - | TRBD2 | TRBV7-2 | CASSESGASYNEQFF | TGTGCCAGCAGCGAGAGCGGGGCTTCCTACAATGAGCAGTTCTTC
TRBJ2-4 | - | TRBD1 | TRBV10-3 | CAISESTGTGKNIQYF | TGTGCCATCAGTGAGTCGACAGGGACAGGGAAAAACATTCAGTACTTC
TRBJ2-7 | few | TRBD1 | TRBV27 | CASSRVRDRGRNEQYF | TGTGCCAGCAGCCGCGTCCGGGACAGGGGACGAAACGAGCAGTACTTC
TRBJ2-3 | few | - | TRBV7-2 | CASSPDSSTVTQYF | TGTGCCAGCAGCCCTGACAGTAGCACAGTTACGCAGTATTTT
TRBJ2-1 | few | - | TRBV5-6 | CASSFAQSHEQFF | TGTGCCAGCAGCTTTGCCCAAAGCCATGAGCAGTTCTTC
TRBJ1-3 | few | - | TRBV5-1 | CASSFGTESSGNTIYF | TGCGCCAGCAGCTTTGGGACGGAGAGCTCTGGAAACACCATATATTTT
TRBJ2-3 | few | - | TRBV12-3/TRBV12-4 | CASVGDTQYF | TGTGCCAGCGTGGGGGATACGCAGTATTTT
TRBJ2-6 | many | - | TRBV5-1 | CASSDNSGANVLTF | TGCGCCAGCAGCGATAACTCTGGGGCCAACGTCCTGACTTTC
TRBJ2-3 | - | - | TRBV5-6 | CASSLFQGPDTQYF | TGTGCCAGCAGCTTATTCCAGGGGCCAGATACGCAGTATTTT
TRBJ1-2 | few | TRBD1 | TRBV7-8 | CASSLGTGVYTF | TGTGCCAGCAGCTTAGGGACAGGGGTCTACACCTTC
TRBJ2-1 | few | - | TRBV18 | CASSPRRADNEQFF | TGTGCCAGCTCACCACGGAGGGCTGACAATGAGCAGTTCTTC
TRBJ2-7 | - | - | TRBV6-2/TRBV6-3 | CASSYLPRGDEQYF | TGTGCCAGCAGTTACCTCCCCAGGGGCGACGAGCAGTACTTC
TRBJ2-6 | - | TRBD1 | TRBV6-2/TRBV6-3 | CASSPAGTGISGANVLTF | TGTGCCAGCAGTCCGGCCGGGACAGGGATTTCTGGGGCCAACGTCCTGACTTTC
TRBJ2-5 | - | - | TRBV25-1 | CASRSDALETQYF | TGTGCCAGCAGGTCGGACGCATTAGAGACCCAGTACTTC
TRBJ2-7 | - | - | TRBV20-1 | CSASTASYEQYF | TGCAGTGCTAGTACCGCCTCCTACGAGCAGTACTTC
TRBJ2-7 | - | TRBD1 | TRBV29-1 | CSVEVRDSGYEQYF | TGCAGCGTTGAAGTCCGGGACAGTGGTTACGAGCAGTACTTC
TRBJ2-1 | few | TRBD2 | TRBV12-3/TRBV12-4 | CASRTIPTSGENEQFF | TGTGCCAGCAGGACCATCCCAACTAGCGGGGAGAATGAGCAGTTCTTC
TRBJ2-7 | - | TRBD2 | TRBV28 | CASSYRRLAGSYEQYF | TGTGCCAGCAGTTATAGGCGACTAGCGGGCTCCTACGAGCAGTACTTC
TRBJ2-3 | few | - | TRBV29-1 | CSVAPSMLTDTQYF | TGCAGCGTCGCGCCGAGTATGCTCACAGATACGCAGTATTTT
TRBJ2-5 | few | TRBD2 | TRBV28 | CASSHKFTSGQETQYF | TGTGCCAGCAGTCATAAATTTACTAGCGGTCAAGAGACCCAGTACTTC
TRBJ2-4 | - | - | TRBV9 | CASSGPGDDDIQYF | TGTGCCAGCAGTGGCCCCGGGGATGATGACATTCAGTACTTC
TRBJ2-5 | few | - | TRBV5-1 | CASSLDMAFGETQYF | TGCGCCAGCAGCTTGGATATGGCTTTTGGAGAGACCCAGTACTTC
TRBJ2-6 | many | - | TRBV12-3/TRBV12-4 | CASFNSGANVLTF | TGTGCCAGCTTCAACTCTGGGGCCAACGTCCTGACTTTC
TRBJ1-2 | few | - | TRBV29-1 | CSAWTLSGGYGYTF | TGCAGCGCCTGGACACTCTCAGGAGGGTATGGCTACACCTTC
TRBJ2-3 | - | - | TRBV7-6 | CASSLNRLADTQYF | TGTGCCAGCAGCTTAAATCGTCTAGCCGATACGCAGTATTTT
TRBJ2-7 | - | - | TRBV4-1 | CASSPLIQGSYEQYF | TGCGCCAGCAGCCCGCTGATCCAGGGGTCCTACGAGCAGTACTTC
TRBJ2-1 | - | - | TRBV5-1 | CASSLGRGQNLYNEQFF | TGCGCCAGCAGCCTCGGACGCGGACAGAATCTTTACAATGAGCAGTTCTTC
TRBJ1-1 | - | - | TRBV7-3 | CASSLEGFDYTEAFF | TGTGCCAGCAGCTTAGAAGGATTCGATTACACTGAAGCTTTCTTT
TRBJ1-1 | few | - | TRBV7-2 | CASSPGLFLNTEAFF | TGTGCCAGCAGCCCAGGACTGTTCCTTAACACTGAAGCTTTCTTT
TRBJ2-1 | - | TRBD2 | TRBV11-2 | CASSLAGRDYEQFF | TGTGCCAGCAGCTTGGCAGGGAGGGATTATGAGCAGTTCTTC